One and the same sample provided the 7 T cell receptor beta chains below, sequenced in a study of vaccination and CD4 T cells after COVID-19 (dated by TCRdb to about 2022). The treatment or condition label, as the study defines it: approximately 11-day PBMC culture with coronavirus spike peptide pools or control peptides (ViraFEST assay). Receptors were amplified or captured by PCR. Instrument used: Illumina iSeq 100. At the Johns Hopkins FTIC core, DNA from the cultured CD4+ T cells underwent TCR sequencing with the Oncomine TCR Beta short-read assay. Using fastp at Q25 and MiXCR, TCRdb reprocessed the public reads and kept productive beta chains. Rows with one shared CDR3 protein collapse into an entry with the most common genes and DNA. The sample has 20,000 to 25,000 distinct CDR3 sequences on record, over 60% of them singletons. Roughly 16% of the sample is in the top ten clones. For these receptors, no antigen is known.

Sequenced material: CD4+ T cells from blood, cultured in vitro, taken after SARS-CoV-2 vaccination. These receptors were taken from a human donor who received a COVID-19 vaccine.

A single count supports this clonotype. The chain links TRBV5-1 to TRBJ1-2; D is unresolved. Germline V gene data show CDR1 as SGHRS and CDR2 as YFSETQ. The CDR3 is 14 amino acids. Trimming stripped 1 base from V and 2 bases from J, with 9 bases between. Here the CDR3 DNA reads TGCGCCAGCAGCTTGTCCGGGCTAAACTATGGCTACACCTTC. This encodes CASSLSGLNYGYTF.

The chain is built from TRBV7-9 and TRBJ2-3; 11 positions agree with TRBD2. The CDR3 consists of 16 residues. V was clipped by 1 base and J by 4 bases; unmatched bases: 4. The germline gives CDR1 SEHNR, CDR2 FQNEAQ (reference sequence). The CDR3 coding sequence is TGTGCCAGCAGCTTAGTACTAGCGGGGGTATCAGATACGCAGTATTTT. As protein: CASSLVLAGVSDTQYF.

The chain carries TRBV18 and TRBJ1-3; D might be TRBD1 (6 bases). The length of the CDR3 is 16 residues. V was shortened by 3 bases and J by 2 bases, with 14 bases between the two germline ends. Germline values: CDR1 KGHSH, CDR2 LQKENI. Here the CDR3 reads CASSPERQATGNTIYF. The CDR3 region has the DNA TGTGCCAGCTCACCCGAAAGACAGGCAACTGGAAACACCATATATTTT.

The genes are TRBV7-2 and TRBJ2-3; perhaps TRBD2 as D (5 bases). Looked up from germline, CDR1 is SGHTA and CDR2 is FQGNSA. V was pared by 6 bases and J by 3 bases, with 13 bases between. This CDR3 is 14 amino acids long. The CDR3 DNA is TGTGCCAGCAGGAGTGGGGAGACAACAGATACGCAGTATTTT. It encodes CASRSGETTDTQYF.

This chain links TRBV19 with TRBJ1-1, with a possible D match to TRBD1 (6 bases). V shed 5 bases and J shed 2 bases, with 12 bases lying between them. The CDR3 contains 14 residues. Germline-derived CDR1 and CDR2 are LNHDA and SQIVND (reference sequence). The CDR3 here is CASSRGGVNTEAFF. In DNA form, the CDR3 reads TGTGCCAGTAGTCGAGGGGGGGTCAACACTGAAGCTTTCTTT.

The CDR3 region has the DNA TGTGCCAGCATGGGGCCAGGACGGAATGAGCAGTTCTTC. Protein sequence: CASMGPGRNEQFF. The J gene is TRBJ2-1, the V gene TRBV12-3 or TRBV12-4; D is possibly TRBD1 (5 bases). Trimming took 7 bases from V and 7 from J, leaving 14 bases between them. This CDR3 region has 13 residues.

V usage is TRBV6-1 and J usage is TRBJ2-7; D is unclear. Trimming shortened V by 6 bases and J by 0 bases, and 12 bases separated the two germline ends. CDR1 is MNHNS, CDR2 SASEGT, per germline. There are 14 residues in the CDR3. Written as DNA, the CDR3 is TGTGCCAGCAGGGCAGCAACCCTCTCCTACGAGCAGTACTTC. It specifies CASRAATLSYEQYF.